The 10 T cell receptor beta chains in this list originate from one sample, sequenced in a study of blood T cell repertoires in COVID-19. Repertoires were generated with immunoSEQ multiplex PCR, while TCRdb's copy carries only in-frame clones and drops some. There are some 270,000 clones in the sample; about 80% occur only once, and 15% to 18% lies in the top ten. The sample comprised peripheral blood. These receptors were collected from a person aged 70 to 85 with COVID-19, enrolled during active disease.

The gene calls are TRBV28 and TRBJ2-5; 12 nucleotides align to TRBD2. Trimming took 7 bases from V and 5 from J; bases not matched to a gene: 5. Germline loops: CDR1 MDHEN, CDR2 SYDVKM. The CDR3 covers 14 residues. CDR3 coding DNA: TGTGCCAGCACCCTAGCGGGAGGGGGGGAGACCCAGTACTTC. Its protein is CASTLAGGGETQYF.

V and J are TRBV27 and TRBJ1-6; D might be TRBD1 (5 bases). The CDR3 is 17 amino acids. Germline values: CDR1 MNHEY, CDR2 SMNVEV (reference sequence). Trimming took 5 bases from V and 9 from J, leaving 23 bases between them. CDR3 nucleotides: TGTGCCAGCAGTCCTCGGAGCGTGGGGGGATGGGGTTCACCCCTCCACTTT. Protein product: CASSPRSVGGWGSPLHF.

This clone was picked up one time. The V gene is TRBV7-6, the J gene TRBJ2-1; D call uncertain. Germline V gives CDR1 SGHVS, CDR2 FNYEAQ. V was clipped by 5 bases and J by 1 base, with 9 bases between them. There are 14 residues in the CDR3. CDR3: CASSPQRSYNEQFF. DNA of the CDR3: TGTGCCAGCAGCCCGCAGAGGTCCTACAATGAGCAGTTCTTC. The complete variable domain, with remaining parts taken from reference TRBV7-6 and TRBJ2-1, reads GAGVSQSPRYKVTKRGQDVALRCDPISGHVSLYWYRQALGQGPEFLTYFNYEAQQDKSGLPNDRFSAERPEGSISTLTIQRTEQRDSAMYRCASSPQRSYNEQFFGPGTRLTVL.

The rearrangement joins TRBV2 to TRBJ1-3; D not resolved. Per the germline V gene, CDR1 is SNHLY and CDR2 is FYNNEI. The CDR3 contains 16 residues. V was clipped by 7 bases and J by 2 bases, with 18 bases between them. The chain's CDR3 is CASKGGPYPPGNTIYF. The CDR3 DNA follows: TGTGCCAGCAAAGGAGGGCCCTATCCCCCTGGAAACACCATATATTTT.

This chain connects TRBV7-9 to TRBJ1-1; 7 bases align to TRBD1. The CDR3 totals 15 residues. Germline lookup yields CDR1 SEHNR and CDR2 FQNEAQ (reference sequence). V shed 6 bases, J shed 1 base, and the junction held 8 bases outside the gene matches. The CDR3 protein is CASRATGTENTEAFF. CDR3 in DNA: TGTGCCAGCAGAGCCACCGGGACAGAGAACACTGAAGCTTTCTTT.

The rearrangement uses TRBV7-2 and TRBJ2-3; TRBD2 matches at 10 bases. Germline-derived CDR1 and CDR2 are SGHTA and FQGNSA. V shed 2 bases, J shed 6 bases, and the junction held 8 bases outside the gene matches. There are 16 residues in the CDR3. The chain's CDR3 is CASSLKRGGLGDTQYF. DNA for the CDR3: TGTGCCAGCAGCTTAAAGCGGGGGGGCCTTGGGGATACGCAGTATTTT.

V gene TRBV3-1 (or the pseudogene TRBV3-2) combines with J gene TRBJ2-7, with D tentatively TRBD2 (6 bases). Germline values: CDR1 LGHDT, CDR2 YNNKEL (reference sequence). The CDR3 extends over 15 amino acids. Trimming left V 0 bases short and J 2 bases short, with 11 bases between. DNA for the CDR3: TGTGCCAGCAGCCAAGAGAGCGGGCCTCCCTACGAGCAGTACTTC. Amino acid sequence: CASSQESGPPYEQYF.

The rearrangement joins TRBV28 to TRBJ1-5, with 10 bases that match TRBD1. CDR3 length: 16 amino acids. V shed 4 bases, J shed 4 bases, and the junction held 7 bases outside the gene matches. Germline lookup yields CDR1 MDHEN and CDR2 SYDVKM. The CDR3 DNA is TGTGCCAGCAGTTCCCTATCGGGACAGGGGAATCAGCCCCAGCATTTT. The encoded protein is CASSSLSGQGNQPQHF.

The table lists this clone with a count of one. The chain has TRBV9 and TRBJ1-2; D remains unclear. CDR1 is SGDLS and CDR2 is YYNGEE in the germline V gene. The CDR3 is 13 amino acids. V was trimmed by 5 bases and J by 9 bases, leaving 17 bases between them. As DNA, the CDR3 is TGTGCCAGCAGTGTCGGCGGGCAGAGGCGCTACACCTTC. Amino acid sequence: CASSVGGQRRYTF.

The rearrangement uses TRBV28 and TRBJ2-2; 7 bases are shared with TRBD1. CDR1 and CDR2 (germline): MDHEN, SYDVKM. J gave up 5 bases and V 7 bases, and 7 bases lay outside the gene matches. CDR3 length: 14 amino acids. CDR3 sequence reads: CASISGTETGELFF. CDR3 nucleotides: TGTGCCAGCATATCCGGGACAGAGACCGGGGAGCTGTTTTTT.